A selection of T cell receptor beta chains follows, all from one sample in a study of cytomegalovirus exposure and HLA in healthy donors. Sequenced by immunoSEQ multiplex PCR; TCRdb stores in-frame clones only, minus some. The top ten hold more than 8.5% of the sample, which has around 150,000 clones, 84% seen once. The sample taken for sequencing was PBMCs. These receptors were taken from a young man in good health and CMV-seropositive. CDR3s include the opening cysteine and the closing phenylalanine or tryptophan. D genes are given only for firm matches. Where a row states a size, it is once, few, many or the class of an expanded clone; other rows omit it.

TRBV4-3	TRBJ2-3	.	TRBD2	TGCGCCAGCAGCCAAGCGAGGACTAGCGGGTACACAGATACGCAGTATTTT	CASSQARTSGYTDTQYF
TRBV13	TRBJ2-1	few	TRBD2	TGTGCCAGCAGCTCTAGCGGGGGGGCCATCTACAATGAGCAGTTCTTC	CASSSSGGAIYNEQFF
TRBV4-1	TRBJ2-1	.	.	TGCGCCAGCAGCCAGCAGGTTAGCTCCTACAATGAGCAGTTCTTC	CASSQQVSSYNEQFF
TRBV9	TRBJ2-7	.	TRBD2	TGTGCCAAGACGTCCGCCGTAGCGGGAGGGCACGAGCAGTACTTC	CAKTSAVAGGHEQYF
TRBV18	TRBJ1-1	.	.	TGTGCCAGCTCACCATGGGGCCGGGGCAGGGGAGCGACTGAAGCTTTCTTT	CASSPWGRGRGATEAFF
TRBV30	TRBJ2-3	.	.	TGTGCCTGGAGTGTTCGGTCGGGGGATACGCAGTATTTT	CAWSVRSGDTQYF
TRBV2	TRBJ2-7	.	.	TGTGCCAGCAGTGACAGGATCTACGAGCAGTACTTC	CASSDRIYEQYF
TRBV29-1	TRBJ1-3	.	.	TGCAGCGTTGGTTGGTGGGGGCCCTCTGGAAACACCATATATTTT	CSVGWWGPSGNTIYF
TRBV7-9	TRBJ1-6	.	.	TGTGCCAGCAGCTTGGGGGCCTTGGAATCACCCCTCCACTTT	CASSLGALESPLHF
TRBV5-4	TRBJ2-2	.	.	TGTGCCAGCAGCTTCCTAGCGCGGAACACCGGGGAGCTGTTTTTT	CASSFLARNTGELFF
TRBV19	TRBJ2-2	.	.	TGTGCCGGAACAGGGGAGGCCGGGGAGCTGTTTTTT	CAGTGEAGELFF
TRBV6-5	TRBJ2-1	.	TRBD2	TGTGCCAGCAGGTGGACTAGCGGACAATACAATGAGCAGTTCTTC	CASRWTSGQYNEQFF
TRBV5-1	TRBJ2-5	.	TRBD1	TGCGCCAGCAGCTTGGCGACAGGGGGCCAAGAGACCCAGTACTTC	CASSLATGGQETQYF
TRBV10-3	TRBJ2-3	.	TRBD2	TGTGCCACCCGTAGCGGGGGCCTTCCCGGGGATACGCAGTATTTT	CATRSGGLPGDTQYF
TRBV30	TRBJ1-1	once	TRBD1	TGTGCCTGGGCCACTGACAGGGAAGAAGCTTTCTTT	CAWATDREEAFF
TRBV27	TRBJ2-1	few	TRBD2	TGTGCCAGCAGTTTCTTCGGGGCTAGCGGGAGTGATTTGAAGTTCTTC	CASSFFGASGSDLKFF
TRBV28	TRBJ2-2	.	TRBD2	TGTGCCAGCAGTCTAGCGGGAGCGACGGCCGGGGAGCTGTTTTTT	CASSLAGATAGELFF
TRBV29-1	TRBJ1-3	.	.	TGCAGCGTTGCCCAGGACAGTGCTGGAAACACCATATATTTT	CSVAQDSAGNTIYF
TRBV29-1	TRBJ2-1	.	.	TGCAGCGTTGAAAGGCCAGCAGGGGACAATGAGCAGTTCTTC	CSVERPAGDNEQFF
TRBV5-1	TRBJ2-3	.	.	TGCGCCAGCAGCACGGGCGAGGGAGACGCAGATACGCAGTATTTT	CASSTGEGDADTQYF
TRBV5-1	TRBJ2-5	.	.	TGCGCCAGCAGCCTGGGGGACTTACAAGAGACCCAGTACTTC	CASSLGDLQETQYF
TRBV7-2	TRBJ2-3	once	.	TGTGCCAGCAGCTGGACACGAACAGATACGCAGTATTTT	CASSWTRTDTQYF
TRBV27	TRBJ1-6	.	TRBD1	TGTGCCAGCAGTTTGTGGACAGGGAAGTATAATTCACCCCTCCACTTT	CASSLWTGKYNSPLHF
TRBV6-5	TRBJ2-1	once	TRBD1	TGTGCCAGCAGTTACTCCCGGGACAGGGGTTACAATGAGCAGTTCTTC	CASSYSRDRGYNEQFF
TRBV5-5	TRBJ1-2	.	TRBD1	TGTGCCAGCAGCTTGCGTGGGGGACAGGGTGTCTATGGCTACACCTTC	CASSLRGGQGVYGYTF
TRBV30	TRBJ2-7	few	TRBD1	TGTGCCTGGAGTTGGGGACAGCTTGACGAGCAGTACTTC	CAWSWGQLDEQYF
TRBV7-9	TRBJ2-3	once	TRBD2	TGTGCCAGCAGCGGTCCGGGACTAGCGGGAGGGCCCTCAGATACGCAGTATTTT	CASSGPGLAGGPSDTQYF
TRBV4-1	TRBJ2-5	.	TRBD2	TGCGCCAGCAGCCAAGAGGGACTACCCGGGAAGACCCAGTACTTC	CASSQEGLPGKTQYF
TRBV5-1	TRBJ1-1	.	TRBD1	TGCGCCAGCAGCGCTAGGGGGCTGGCGGGCACTGAAGCTTTCTTT	CASSARGLAGTEAFF